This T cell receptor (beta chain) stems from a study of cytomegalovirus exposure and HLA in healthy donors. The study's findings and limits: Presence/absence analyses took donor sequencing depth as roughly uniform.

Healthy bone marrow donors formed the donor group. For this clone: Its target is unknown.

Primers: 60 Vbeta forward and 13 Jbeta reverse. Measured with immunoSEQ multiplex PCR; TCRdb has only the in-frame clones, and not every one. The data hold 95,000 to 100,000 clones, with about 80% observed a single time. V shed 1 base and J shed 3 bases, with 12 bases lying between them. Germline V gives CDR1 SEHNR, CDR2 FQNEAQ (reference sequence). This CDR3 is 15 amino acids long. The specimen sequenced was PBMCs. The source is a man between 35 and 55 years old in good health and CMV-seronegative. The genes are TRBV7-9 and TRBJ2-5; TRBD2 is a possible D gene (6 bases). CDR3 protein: CASSLGRDFKETQYF. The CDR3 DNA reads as TGTGCCAGCAGCTTAGGTCGGGACTTTAAAGAGACCCAGTACTTC.